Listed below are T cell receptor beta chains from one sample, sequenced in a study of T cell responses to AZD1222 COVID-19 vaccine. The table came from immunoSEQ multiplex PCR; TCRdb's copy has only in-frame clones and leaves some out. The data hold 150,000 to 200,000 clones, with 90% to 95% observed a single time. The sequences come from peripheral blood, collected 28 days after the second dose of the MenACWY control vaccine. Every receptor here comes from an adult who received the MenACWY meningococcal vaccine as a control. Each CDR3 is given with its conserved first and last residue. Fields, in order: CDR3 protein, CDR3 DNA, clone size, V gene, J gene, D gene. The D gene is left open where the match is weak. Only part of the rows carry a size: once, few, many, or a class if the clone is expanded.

CDR3 protein: CAITDDRYYGYTF
CDR3 DNA: TGTGCCATCACTGACGACCGCTACTATGGCTACACCTTC
clone size: once
V gene: TRBV10-3
J gene: TRBJ1-2
D gene: NA

CDR3 protein: CASSIRQPGTEAFF
CDR3 DNA: TGTGCCAGTAGTATAAGACAACCGGGAACTGAAGCTTTCTTT
clone size: NA
V gene: TRBV19
J gene: TRBJ1-1
D gene: NA

CDR3 protein: CASTHSGLHRSNQPQHF
CDR3 DNA: TGTGCCAGCACCCACTCAGGACTCCATCGGAGCAATCAGCCCCAGCATTTT
clone size: NA
V gene: TRBV28
J gene: TRBJ1-5
D gene: NA

CDR3 protein: CASSPDRGTYNEQFF
CDR3 DNA: TGTGCCAGTAGTCCGGACAGGGGAACCTACAATGAGCAGTTCTTC
clone size: NA
V gene: TRBV19
J gene: TRBJ2-1
D gene: TRBD1

CDR3 protein: CASSLGQKNTEAFF
CDR3 DNA: TGCGCCAGCAGCTTGGGACAGAAGAACACTGAAGCTTTCTTT
clone size: NA
V gene: TRBV5-1
J gene: TRBJ1-1
D gene: NA

CDR3 protein: CAWSAGGGSYNEQFF
CDR3 DNA: TGTGCCTGGAGTGCCGGGGGGGGGAGTTACAATGAGCAGTTCTTC
clone size: NA
V gene: TRBV30
J gene: TRBJ2-1
D gene: TRBD2

CDR3 protein: CASSSAGSRSPLHF
CDR3 DNA: TGTGCCAGCAGCTCTGCAGGGTCACGGTCACCCCTCCACTTT
clone size: NA
V gene: TRBV5-4
J gene: TRBJ1-6
D gene: NA

CDR3 protein: CASSPQGGATEAFF
CDR3 DNA: TGTGCCAGCTCACCACAGGGGGGAGCCACTGAAGCTTTCTTT
clone size: NA
V gene: TRBV18
J gene: TRBJ1-1
D gene: NA

CDR3 protein: CASSYSGLAGADTQYF
CDR3 DNA: TGTGCCAGCAGTTATTCGGGACTAGCGGGAGCAGATACGCAGTATTTT
clone size: NA
V gene: TRBV6-5
J gene: TRBJ2-3
D gene: TRBD2

CDR3 protein: CASSEGQGVTQNIQYF
CDR3 DNA: TGTGCCAGCAGCGAGGGACAGGGAGTAACCCAAAACATTCAGTACTTC
clone size: NA
V gene: TRBV9
J gene: TRBJ2-4
D gene: TRBD1

CDR3 protein: CASSVGTSDNSPLHF
CDR3 DNA: TGTGCCAGCAGCGTTGGGACATCGGATAATTCACCCCTCCACTTT
clone size: NA
V gene: TRBV11-3
J gene: TRBJ1-6
D gene: NA

CDR3 protein: CASRGSRAGELFF
CDR3 DNA: TGTGCCAGCAGAGGGTCTAGGGCCGGGGAGCTGTTTTTT
clone size: NA
V gene: TRBV6-4
J gene: TRBJ2-2
D gene: NA

CDR3 protein: CASSPADLNYEQYF
CDR3 DNA: TGTGCCAGCAGTCCCGCCGACCTAAACTACGAGCAGTACTTC
clone size: NA
V gene: TRBV6-2/TRBV6-3
J gene: TRBJ2-7
D gene: NA

CDR3 protein: CATSRDQRTGSSGNTIYF
CDR3 DNA: TGTGCCACCAGCAGAGATCAAAGGACAGGGAGCTCTGGAAACACCATATATTTT
clone size: NA
V gene: TRBV15
J gene: TRBJ1-3
D gene: TRBD1

CDR3 protein: CSVDNPGYGYTF
CDR3 DNA: TGCAGCGTTGACAACCCGGGCTATGGCTACACCTTC
clone size: NA
V gene: TRBV29-1
J gene: TRBJ1-2
D gene: NA

CDR3 protein: CASSFTGGAYNEQFF
CDR3 DNA: TGTGCCAGCAGTTTTACAGGGGGCGCCTACAATGAGCAGTTCTTC
clone size: NA
V gene: TRBV27
J gene: TRBJ2-1
D gene: TRBD1

CDR3 protein: CASSLAQGQGSYQPQHF
CDR3 DNA: TGTGCCAGCAGCTTAGCGCAGGGACAGGGGTCATATCAGCCCCAGCATTTT
clone size: NA
V gene: TRBV7-2
J gene: TRBJ1-5
D gene: TRBD1

CDR3 protein: CASSTQGGEQFF
CDR3 DNA: TGTGCCAGCAGCACCCAGGGCGGGGAGCAGTTCTTC
clone size: NA
V gene: TRBV7-9
J gene: TRBJ2-1
D gene: NA

CDR3 protein: CATEPGGAHHNEQFF
CDR3 DNA: TGTGCCACCGAGCCTGGGGGAGCCCACCACAATGAGCAGTTCTTC
clone size: NA
V gene: TRBV24-1
J gene: TRBJ2-1
D gene: NA

CDR3 protein: CASSGVGTDANEKLFF
CDR3 DNA: TGTGCCAGCAGCGGGGTTGGGACGGACGCAAATGAAAAACTGTTTTTT
clone size: NA
V gene: TRBV4-2
J gene: TRBJ1-4
D gene: NA

CDR3 protein: CASSLGAAPYEQYF
CDR3 DNA: TGTGCCAGCAGCTTAGGTGCGGCCCCCTACGAGCAGTACTTC
clone size: NA
V gene: TRBV13
J gene: TRBJ2-7
D gene: NA

CDR3 protein: CASAWDPGNTIYF
CDR3 DNA: TGTGCCAGTGCCTGGGACCCTGGAAACACCATATATTTT
clone size: NA
V gene: TRBV19
J gene: TRBJ1-3
D gene: NA

CDR3 protein: CASSPDRGSYGYTF
CDR3 DNA: TGTGCCAGCAGTCCGGACAGGGGTTCCTATGGCTACACCTTC
clone size: NA
V gene: TRBV28
J gene: TRBJ1-2
D gene: TRBD1

CDR3 protein: CAIIGQDKTIYF
CDR3 DNA: TGTGCCATCATCGGACAAGATAAGACCATATATTTT
clone size: NA
V gene: TRBV10-3
J gene: TRBJ1-3
D gene: NA

CDR3 protein: CAISQRTGANTEAFF
CDR3 DNA: TGTGCCATCAGTCAGAGGACAGGGGCGAACACTGAAGCTTTCTTT
clone size: NA
V gene: TRBV10-3
J gene: TRBJ1-1
D gene: TRBD1

CDR3 protein: CASSYNRVTEAFF
CDR3 DNA: TGTGCCAGCAGCTATAACAGGGTCACTGAAGCTTTCTTT
clone size: NA
V gene: TRBV6-5
J gene: TRBJ1-1
D gene: NA

CDR3 protein: CSVEDLASGNTGELFF
CDR3 DNA: TGCAGCGTTGAAGATTTGGCTAGCGGGAACACCGGGGAGCTGTTTTTT
clone size: NA
V gene: TRBV29-1
J gene: TRBJ2-2
D gene: TRBD2

CDR3 protein: CASTATGVAGSSYNEQFF
CDR3 DNA: TGTGCCAGTACCGCAACTGGAGTAGCGGGGAGCTCCTACAATGAGCAGTTCTTC
clone size: once
V gene: TRBV19
J gene: TRBJ2-1
D gene: TRBD2

CDR3 protein: CAWSADRGNQPQHF
CDR3 DNA: TGTGCCTGGAGTGCGGACAGGGGAAATCAGCCCCAGCATTTT
clone size: NA
V gene: TRBV30
J gene: TRBJ1-5
D gene: TRBD1

CDR3 protein: CASSLDLSRYPFF
CDR3 DNA: TGTGCCAGCAGCTTAGATCTCTCCAGGTATCCGTTCTTC
clone size: NA
V gene: TRBV11-3
J gene: TRBJ2-1
D gene: NA

CDR3 protein: CASSLAIKEVAGELFF
CDR3 DNA: TGTGCCAGCAGCCTCGCCATTAAGGAGGTAGCCGGGGAGCTGTTTTTT
clone size: NA
V gene: TRBV7-8
J gene: TRBJ2-2
D gene: NA

CDR3 protein: CASSRVVVEEIGYTF
CDR3 DNA: TGTGCCAGTAGCCGGGTGGTGGTCGAAGAAATTGGCTACACCTTC
clone size: NA
V gene: TRBV19
J gene: TRBJ1-2
D gene: NA

CDR3 protein: CASSEIGQSNQPQHF
CDR3 DNA: TGTGCCAGCAGTGAAATCGGGCAGAGCAATCAGCCCCAGCATTTT
clone size: NA
V gene: TRBV6-1
J gene: TRBJ1-5
D gene: NA

CDR3 protein: CASSPYLENTEAFF
CDR3 DNA: TGTGCCAGCAGCCCGTACCTGGAGAACACTGAAGCTTTCTTT
clone size: NA
V gene: TRBV7-9
J gene: TRBJ1-1
D gene: NA

CDR3 protein: CASSREPLHTEAFF
CDR3 DNA: TGTGCCAGCAGCCGGGAACCCCTTCACACTGAAGCTTTCTTT
clone size: NA
V gene: TRBV9
J gene: TRBJ1-1
D gene: NA

CDR3 protein: CASGRPPSNIQYF
CDR3 DNA: TGTGCTAGTGGTCGACCGCCGTCTAACATTCAGTACTTC
clone size: NA
V gene: TRBV12-5
J gene: TRBJ2-4
D gene: NA